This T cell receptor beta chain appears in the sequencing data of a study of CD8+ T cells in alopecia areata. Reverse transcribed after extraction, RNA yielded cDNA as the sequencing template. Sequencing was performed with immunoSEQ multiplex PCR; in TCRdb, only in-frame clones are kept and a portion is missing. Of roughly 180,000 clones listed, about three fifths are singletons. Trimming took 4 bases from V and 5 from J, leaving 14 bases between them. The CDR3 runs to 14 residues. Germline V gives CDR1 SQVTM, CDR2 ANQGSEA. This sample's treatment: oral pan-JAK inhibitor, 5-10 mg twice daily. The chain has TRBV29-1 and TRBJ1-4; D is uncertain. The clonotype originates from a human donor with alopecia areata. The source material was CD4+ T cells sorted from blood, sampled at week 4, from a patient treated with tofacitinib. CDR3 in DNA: TGCAGCGTTGGCCGACCTCGGGAAAATGAAAAACTGTTTTTT. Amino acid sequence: CSVGRPRENEKLFF.